A selection of T cell receptor beta chains follows, all from one sample in a study of blood T cell repertoires in COVID-19. TCRdb's table, derived via immunoSEQ multiplex PCR, lists solely in-frame clones and lacks some. The table records roughly 250,000 clones, approximately 90% of them present only once. The source material was PBMCs or T cells enriched from blood (not recorded which). The receptors were sampled from a human donor in a cohort exposed to, infected with or recovered from COVID-19 (not recorded which). The donor label of this sample is uncertain. CDR3s include the opening cysteine and the closing phenylalanine or tryptophan. The D gene is left open where the match is weak. Where a row states a size, it is once, few, many or the class of an expanded clone; other rows omit it.

j_gene: TRBJ2-2; v_gene: TRBV2; d_gene: .; abundance: few; CDR3aa: CASSEQGTESGELFF; CDR3nt: TGTGCCAGCAGTGAACAGGGAACGGAGTCCGGGGAGCTGTTTTTT
j_gene: TRBJ2-1; v_gene: TRBV19; d_gene: .; abundance: .; CDR3aa: CASSFTGFTGNEQFF; CDR3nt: TGTGCCAGTAGTTTTACAGGGTTCACGGGCAATGAGCAGTTCTTC
j_gene: TRBJ2-7; v_gene: TRBV19; d_gene: .; abundance: once; CDR3aa: CASSRRPSYEQYF; CDR3nt: TGTGCCAGTAGTAGGAGGCCGTCCTACGAGCAGTACTTC
j_gene: TRBJ2-5; v_gene: TRBV27; d_gene: .; abundance: .; CDR3aa: CASSFWSRLETQYF; CDR3nt: TGTGCCAGCAGTTTTTGGTCCAGGTTGGAGACCCAGTACTTC
j_gene: TRBJ2-7; v_gene: TRBV12-5; d_gene: .; abundance: .; CDR3aa: CASGLVVGQYYEQYF; CDR3nt: TGTGCTAGTGGTTTGGTAGTCGGACAGTACTACGAGCAGTACTTC
j_gene: TRBJ1-2; v_gene: TRBV6-1; d_gene: .; abundance: .; CDR3aa: CASSEVGQGYYGYTF; CDR3nt: TGTGCCAGCAGTGAAGTGGGGCAGGGCTACTATGGCTACACCTTC
j_gene: TRBJ1-5; v_gene: TRBV6-5; d_gene: .; abundance: .; CDR3aa: CASRGADNQPQHF; CDR3nt: TGTGCCAGCAGGGGGGCGGACAATCAGCCCCAGCATTTT
j_gene: TRBJ2-1; v_gene: TRBV6-7; d_gene: TRBD1; abundance: .; CDR3aa: CASRPQGDAIFDNEQFF; CDR3nt: TGTGCCAGCAGACCGCAGGGGGATGCCATATTTGACAATGAGCAGTTCTTC
j_gene: TRBJ2-7; v_gene: TRBV11-2; d_gene: TRBD1; abundance: .; CDR3aa: CASSWYRDRVAYEQYF; CDR3nt: TGTGCCAGCAGCTGGTACCGGGACAGGGTCGCCTACGAGCAGTACTTC
j_gene: TRBJ1-6; v_gene: TRBV6-4; d_gene: .; abundance: .; CDR3aa: CASSKDGNNSPLHF; CDR3nt: TGTGCCAGCAGTAAGGACGGGAATAATTCACCCCTCCACTTT
j_gene: TRBJ1-1; v_gene: TRBV30; d_gene: .; abundance: .; CDR3aa: CAWSGAGRGAFF; CDR3nt: TGTGCCTGGAGTGGGGCAGGGCGTGGAGCTTTCTTT
j_gene: TRBJ2-2; v_gene: TRBV19; d_gene: .; abundance: .; CDR3aa: CASSTGKMPGELFF; CDR3nt: TGTGCCAGTAGCACAGGGAAAATGCCCGGGGAGCTGTTTTTT
j_gene: TRBJ1-5; v_gene: TRBV19; d_gene: .; abundance: .; CDR3aa: CASSILWTVSNQPQHF; CDR3nt: TGTGCCAGTAGTATCTTGTGGACAGTTAGCAATCAGCCCCAGCATTTT
j_gene: TRBJ2-1; v_gene: TRBV6-2/TRBV6-3; d_gene: TRBD2; abundance: few; CDR3aa: CASSSSGGAVNEQFF; CDR3nt: TGTGCCAGCAGCTCAAGCGGGGGGGCAGTCAATGAGCAGTTCTTC
j_gene: TRBJ2-3; v_gene: TRBV30; d_gene: TRBD1; abundance: once; CDR3aa: CAWSVGRGRPDTQYF; CDR3nt: TGTGCCTGGAGTGTGGGCAGGGGGCGCCCAGATACGCAGTATTTT
j_gene: TRBJ2-7; v_gene: TRBV19; d_gene: .; abundance: .; CDR3aa: CASSIRGGDYEQYF; CDR3nt: TGTGCCAGTAGTATTCGGGGTGGGGACTACGAGCAGTACTTC